Below are 27 T cell receptor beta chains sequenced from a single sample in a study of cytomegalovirus exposure and HLA in healthy donors. Primers included in the PCR were 60 Vbeta and 13 Jbeta primers. Assay: immunoSEQ multiplex PCR; the TCRdb copy retains only in-frame clones and omits some. The data contain roughly 130,000 clones, approximately 85% of them singletons. Sequencing was carried out using PBMCs. The receptors derive from a woman in her 40s in good health and CMV-seronegative.

The chain employs TRBV7-9 and TRBJ2-7; D gene uncertain. This CDR3 spans 16 amino acids. Trimming pared 5 bases from V and 1 base from J, leaving 18 bases between. Germline loops: CDR1 SEHNR, CDR2 FQNEAQ (reference sequence). The CDR3 reads CASSPILPIKSYEQYF. The DNA of the CDR3 is TGTGCCAGCAGCCCCATTCTCCCTATAAAATCCTACGAGCAGTACTTC. Together with reference TRBV7-9 and TRBJ2-7, the CDR3 gives the full variable domain: DTGVSQNPRHKITKRGQNVTFRCDPISEHNRLYWYRQTLGQGPEFLTYFQNEAQLEKSRLLSDRFSAERPKGSFSTLEIQRTEQGDSAMYLCASSPILPIKSYEQYFGPGTRLTVT.

In its sample, this clone was seen a few times. The chain links TRBV7-9 to TRBJ2-3, with 9 bases identical to TRBD2. The V and J ends lost 10 bases and 0 bases, in that order; junction bases with no gene match: 8. CDR3 length: 15 amino acids. Per germline, CDR1 SEHNR and CDR2 FQNEAQ (reference sequence). The DNA for the CDR3 is TGTGCCACAACTCGACTAGCGGCCAGCACAGATACGCAGTATTTT. It encodes CATTRLAASTDTQYF.

The chain recombines TRBV6-1 with TRBJ2-7, with D unresolved. The germline V gene encodes CDR1 MNHNS and CDR2 SASEGT. The CDR3 length is 12 residues. With 5 bases removed from V and 2 bases from J, the gap between germline ends came to 7 bases. The CDR3 reads CASSFSPYEQYF. DNA of the CDR3: TGTGCCAGCAGTTTCTCTCCCTACGAGCAGTACTTC.

V usage is TRBV5-1 and J usage is TRBJ2-3; the match to TRBD2 covers 14 bases. The V and J ends lost 4 bases and 6 bases, in that order; junction bases with no gene match: 10. Germline CDR1 and CDR2: SGHRS and YFSETQ. This CDR3 has 17 residues. This CDR3 is CASSPMGLAGVGDTQYF. DNA of the CDR3: TGCGCCAGCAGCCCTATGGGACTAGCGGGAGTGGGTGATACGCAGTATTTT.

The chain uses TRBV27 and TRBJ2-5; a weak D match, TRBD2 (5 bases). Matching the DNA end better, TRBJ2-7 makes the J call doubtful. CDR1 and CDR2 from the germline V gene are MNHEY and SMNVEV (reference sequence). The CDR3 loop spans 13 amino acids. CDR3 sequence: CASSFTSSYEQYF. The CDR3 coding sequence is TGTGCCAGCAGTTTTACTAGCTCCTACGAGCAGTACTTC.

This sequence joins TRBV5-1 and TRBJ1-2; TRBD1 might be the D (6 bases). Looked up from germline, CDR1 is SGHRS and CDR2 is YFSETQ. The length of the CDR3 is 15 residues. Trimming pared 4 bases from V and 2 bases from J, leaving 15 bases between. In nucleotides, the CDR3 is TGCGCCAGCAGCCTCCAACCGGACAGAAACTATGGCTACACCTTC. Translation gives CASSLQPDRNYGYTF.

This clone was seen only a few times. This chain joins TRBV6-5 and TRBJ2-7, with TRBD2 identical over 14 bases. Germline V gene lookup returns CDR1 MNHEY and CDR2 SVGAGI. The CDR3 extends over 15 amino acids. The trim removed 2 bases at V and 3 bases at J, leaving 0 bases unmatched. The CDR3 spells CASSYGLAGGYEQYF. CDR3 DNA: TGTGCCAGCAGTTACGGACTAGCGGGAGGCTACGAGCAGTACTTC.

Here the CDR3 DNA reads TGTGCCAGCTCACCCGACCAAGCAGGCTTGAATGAGCAGTTCTTC. This codes for CASSPDQAGLNEQFF. The genes are TRBV18 and TRBJ2-1; D call uncertain. V lost 3 bases, J lost 7 bases, and 16 bases lay in between. The length of the CDR3 is 15 residues. CDR1 KGHSH and CDR2 LQKENI come from the germline V gene.

The V gene is TRBV5-1, the J gene TRBJ2-7, with D possibly matching TRBD2 (6 bases). This CDR3 has 15 amino acids. The germline V gene has CDR1 SGHRS and CDR2 YFSETQ. V was trimmed by 2 bases and J by 3 bases, leaving 15 bases between them. This CDR3 reads CASSLHPGTYYEQYF. The CDR3 nucleotides are TGCGCCAGCAGCTTACATCCCGGGACTTACTACGAGCAGTACTTC.

V and J are TRBV19 and TRBJ1-4; no firm D call. Deletions cut 7 bases from V and 0 bases from J, with 12 bases between. Germline assignment: CDR1 LNHDA and CDR2 SQIVND (reference sequence). CDR3 length: 15 amino acids. The chain's CDR3 is CASKAQRATNEKLFF. CDR3 DNA sequence: TGTGCCAGTAAAGCCCAGCGTGCAACTAATGAAAAACTGTTTTTT.

The gene calls are TRBV11-2 and TRBJ2-5, with TRBD2 as a possible D gene (5 bases). TRBJ2-7 matches the DNA end more closely, so the J call is doubtful. Germline CDR1 is SGHAT and CDR2 is FQNNGV. The CDR3 is 14 residues long. The DNA for the CDR3 is TGTGCCAGCAGCTTAAATGCAGGAGGCTACGAGCAGTACTTC. Protein sequence: CASSLNAGGYEQYF.

The chain couples TRBV5-5 to TRBJ1-5; perhaps TRBD1 as D (5 bases). The CDR3 totals 15 residues. Deletions cut 3 bases from V and 3 bases from J, with 13 bases between. Germline CDR1 and CDR2: SGHKS and YYEKEE (reference sequence). The DNA of the CDR3 is TGTGCCAGCAGCTGCCTGCAGGGCGACAATCAGCCCCAGCATTTT. This gives the protein CASSCLQGDNQPQHF.

The V call is TRBV5-4, the J call TRBJ1-1; D may be TRBD1 (6 bases). There are 13 residues in the CDR3. V was cut by 3 bases and J by 4 bases, with 10 bases left in between. Germline lookup yields CDR1 SGHNT and CDR2 YYREEE (reference sequence). Here the CDR3 reads CASSWTDSTEAFF. Written as DNA, the CDR3 is TGTGCCAGCAGCTGGACAGATTCCACTGAAGCTTTCTTT.

The chain joins TRBV27 to TRBJ1-4; D not certain. Trimming cost V 8 bases and J 4 bases, with 17 bases left between them. This CDR3 is 15 amino acids long. Germline lookup yields CDR1 MNHEY and CDR2 SMNVEV (reference sequence). CDR3 sequence reads: CASGEGVGLNEKLFF. As DNA, the CDR3 is TGTGCCAGCGGAGAGGGAGTCGGCCTTAATGAAAAACTGTTTTTT.

In DNA form, the CDR3 reads TGTGCCACCCAAGTCCCCAGGGGTCTTAACACCGGGGAGCTGTTTTTT. Its translation: CATQVPRGLNTGELFF. This chain uses TRBV28 with TRBJ2-2; the D gene is possibly TRBD1 (6 bases). The CDR3 runs 16 residues. Germline assignment: CDR1 MDHEN and CDR2 SYDVKM. V dropped 10 bases and J dropped 2 bases, with 20 bases sitting between them.

Here the CDR3 DNA reads TGTGCCAGCAGTCTCGGACTAGCGGAACACACCGGGGAGCTGTTTTTT. Its protein product is CASSLGLAEHTGELFF. The chain joins TRBV27 to TRBJ2-2, with 10 nucleotides matching TRBD2. Germline V gene data show CDR1 as MNHEY and CDR2 as SMNVEV (reference sequence). The CDR3 covers 16 residues. V was clipped by 5 bases and J by 3 bases; unmatched bases: 6.

On this clone: One end of the junction does not line up with germline, which may come from a read error. The rearrangement uses TRBV6-6 and TRBJ1-4; 11 bases are shared with TRBD1. This CDR3 has 10 amino acids. Germline CDR1 and CDR2: MNHNY and SVGAGI (reference sequence). The CDR3 DNA is TGTGCCAGCATGGGACAGGGGGTAATTTTT. Translation gives CASMGQGVIF.

This clone appeared a single time. V is TRBV29-1 and J is TRBJ1-2, with TRBD1 as a possible D gene (5 bases). The CDR3 is 15 residues long. Germline V gene sequence: CDR1 SQVTM, CDR2 ANQGSEA. Trimming removed 6 bases from V and 7 bases from J, with 24 bases in between. The CDR3 is CSVRFPGRKGFGYTF. DNA of the CDR3: TGCAGCGTCAGATTCCCAGGGCGTAAGGGCTTTGGCTACACCTTC.

A single count supports this clone. The chain couples TRBV6-5 to TRBJ1-4; D not certain. This CDR3 has 14 amino acids. Germline V gene lookup returns CDR1 MNHEY and CDR2 SVGAGI. Trimming took off 6 bases at V and 8 bases at J, with 16 bases between the two ends. CDR3 in amino acids: CASRRTFADEKLFF. The CDR3 bases are TGTGCCAGCAGAAGGACTTTCGCAGACGAAAAACTGTTTTTT.

This clone was detected a few times. This rearrangement joins TRBV5-4 to TRBJ2-3; tentative D call: TRBD1 (5 bases). Trimming shortened V by 0 bases and J by 8 bases, and 13 bases separated the two germline ends. The CDR3 has 14 amino acids. Germline V gives CDR1 SGHNT, CDR2 YYREEE (reference sequence). The DNA of the CDR3 is TGTGCCAGCAGCTTGGATTTAGGGGAAGGTACGCAGTATTTT. As protein: CASSLDLGEGTQYF.

The chain is built from TRBV10-3 and TRBJ2-1; 11 nucleotides match TRBD2. CDR3 length: 17 amino acids. J lost 4 bases, V lost 2 bases, and 7 bases had no gene match. Germline CDR1 ENHRY, CDR2 SYGVKD. The CDR3 region has the DNA TGTGCCATCAGTGAGGGGGTAGCGGGAGGGCCTTACAATGAGCAGTTCTTC. As protein: CAISEGVAGGPYNEQFF.

CDR3 coding DNA: TGTGCCATCAGTGAAATTTCGGGACTCACCGAGCAGTACTTC. Its protein product is CAISEISGLTEQYF. This rearrangement joins TRBV10-3 to TRBJ2-7, with a possible D match to TRBD2 (6 bases). Deletions cut 3 bases from V and 6 bases from J, with 15 bases between. In germline, CDR1 is ENHRY, CDR2 SYGVKD. The CDR3 totals 14 residues.

V is TRBV11-2 and J is TRBJ2-7, with D possibly matching TRBD1 (6 bases). V dropped 9 bases and J dropped 4 bases, with 19 bases sitting between them. CDR1 SGHAT and CDR2 FQNNGV come from the germline V gene. The CDR3 is 14 amino acids. The CDR3 here is CARLPGQKTYEQYF. For the CDR3, the DNA is TGTGCCAGGCTACCGGGACAAAAGACATACGAGCAGTACTTC.

J is TRBJ2-2 and V is TRBV7-8; the D gene is possibly TRBD2 (5 bases). Deletions cut 2 bases from V and 1 base from J, with 11 bases between. The CDR3 runs 16 residues. CDR1 is SGHVS, CDR2 FQNEAQ, per germline. CDR3 DNA: TGTGCCAGCAGCTTAAGGATCGGGGAGAACACCGGGGAGCTGTTTTTT. Its protein is CASSLRIGENTGELFF. Full variable domain (remainder filled in from reference TRBV7-8 and TRBJ2-2): GAGVSQSPRYKVAKRGQDVALRCDPISGHVSLFWYQQALGQGPEFLTYFQNEAQLDKSGLPSDRFFAERPEGSVSTLKIQRTQQEDSAVYLCASSLRIGENTGELFFGEGSRLTVL.

The chain recombines TRBV28 with TRBJ2-7; no definite D call. V lost 2 bases to trimming and J lost 3 bases, with 5 bases between them. Germline assignment: CDR1 MDHEN and CDR2 SYDVKM. CDR3 length equals 12 residues. The CDR3 DNA follows: TGTGCCAGCAGTTTACCTAACTACGAGCAGTACTTC. This sequence encodes CASSLPNYEQYF.

This rearrangement joins TRBV11-3 to TRBJ2-7; the D gene is possibly TRBD2 (6 bases). The ends were cut back, 5 bases at V and 3 bases at J, with 14 bases in the middle. Per germline, CDR1 SGHNT and CDR2 YENEEA. This CDR3 spans 14 amino acids. The CDR3 DNA is TGTGCCAGCAGCCTGGGGGGAGGCATCTACGAGCAGTACTTC. The encoded protein is CASSLGGGIYEQYF. Supplemented by reference TRBV11-3 and TRBJ2-7, the full variable domain reads EAGVVQSPRYKIIEKKQPVAFWCNPISGHNTLYWYLQNLGQGPELLIRYENEEAVDDSQLPKDRFSAERLKGVDSTLKIQPAELGDSAVYLCASSLGGGIYEQYFGPGTRLTVT.

This chain joins TRBV5-1 and TRBJ2-7, with a possible D match to TRBD1 (6 bases). This CDR3 region has 15 residues. V was pared by 1 base and J by 0 bases, with 11 bases between. CDR1 and CDR2 (germline): SGHRS, YFSETQ. The DNA of the CDR3 is TGCGCCAGCAGCTTGTCCGCAGGGGCCTCCTACGAGCAGTACTTC. Amino acid sequence: CASSLSAGASYEQYF.